The clone carrying this TCR beta chain was seen only once. The antigen is undetermined. The ends were cut back, 2 bases at V and 6 bases at J, with 16 bases in the middle. Germline CDR1 reads MNHEY; CDR2 reads SVGAGI. The CDR3 spans 15 residues. These data belong to a study of cytomegalovirus exposure and HLA in healthy donors. Broader study findings: It was assumed in the presence/absence analyses that sequencing depth was roughly uniform across donors. About 87% or about 30% of the time was how often most TCR beta V segments were productive, according to an earlier analysis. One cluster of highly shared sequence variants probably arose as a sequencing artifact.

Primers: 60 Vbeta forward and 13 Jbeta reverse. The repertoire was sequenced with immunoSEQ multiplex PCR; TCRdb's copy has only in-frame clones and lacks some. The table records approximately 93,000 clones, 75% to 85% of them present only once. The TCR comes from a male donor in good health and CMV-seropositive. This rearrangement joins TRBV6-5 to TRBJ1-2; D call uncertain. Sample: PBMCs. CDR3 sequence (DNA): TGTGCCAGCAGTTACGGGCATGCCGCCGAGAATGGCTACACCTTC. Protein sequence: CASSYGHAAENGYTF.